This T cell receptor (beta chain) emerged from a study of shared clonotypes between healthy human individuals. Study-wide context: The cohort comprised two women and a few men. Their ages spanned 18 to 49 years. Study-level findings and limits: Sampling used blood alone; tissue repertoires probably differ. Among donors, the sharing of clonotypes was expected to be influenced by sequencing depth.

Genomic DNA belonging to each subset was distributed in equal measure over several immunoSEQ plates. Data came from immunoSEQ multiplex PCR; TCRdb stores just in-frame clones and leaves some out. This table holds about 2.3 million clones, more than 80% found once. With regard to this clone: The antigen remains undetermined.

Germline trimming cut 4 bases from V and 4 bases from J; bases unmatched to any gene: 9. The CDR3 sequence is 15 residues long. Germline CDR1 is MDHEN and CDR2 is SYDVKM. The clonotype was recovered from a man younger than 35 in good health. Some clones in this sample may be carry-over from other donors' samples. The material sequenced was naive CD4+ T cells from PBMCs. Specified subset: CD45RA+ positively selected. This chain connects TRBV28 to TRBJ2-7; 8 nucleotides line up with TRBD1. The CDR3, as DNA: TGTGCCAGCAGTTCCGCAGGGGGCGGGTGGTACGAGCAGTACTTC. Translated, it gives CASSSAGGGWYEQYF.